The clone carrying this T cell receptor beta chain was detected a few times. Its matching antigen is unknown. Trimming took 4 bases from V and 5 from J; bases not matched to a gene: 7. Per germline, CDR1 PRHDT and CDR2 FYEKMQ (reference sequence). This CDR3 contains 14 residues. This sample was taken from a study of T cell repertoires in cytomegalovirus infection. Study-wide context: In public TCR beta signatures, there were indications of both CMV infection and matching HLA type. Notes on the study in general: The study found HLA-C-restricted CMV-specific TCR beta clonotypes dominating the ex vivo response. Totalled public TCR beta family frequency picked out people who carried CMV plus the relevant HLA.

TCRdb reprocessed the reads via MiXCR and lists one record per CDR3 protein. The data contain roughly 500,000 distinct CDR3 sequences, 16% of them singletons. This sequence was found in a human donor in good health (CMV status not recorded). Some clones in this sample may be carry-over from other donors' samples. This sequence joins TRBV13 and TRBJ2-7, with TRBD1 matching 8 bases. The sequenced sample consisted of CD8+ T cells from PBMCs. The CDR3 region is CASSSWTGKDEQYF. For the CDR3, the DNA is TGTGCCAGCAGCTCGTGGACAGGGAAGGACGAGCAGTACTTC.